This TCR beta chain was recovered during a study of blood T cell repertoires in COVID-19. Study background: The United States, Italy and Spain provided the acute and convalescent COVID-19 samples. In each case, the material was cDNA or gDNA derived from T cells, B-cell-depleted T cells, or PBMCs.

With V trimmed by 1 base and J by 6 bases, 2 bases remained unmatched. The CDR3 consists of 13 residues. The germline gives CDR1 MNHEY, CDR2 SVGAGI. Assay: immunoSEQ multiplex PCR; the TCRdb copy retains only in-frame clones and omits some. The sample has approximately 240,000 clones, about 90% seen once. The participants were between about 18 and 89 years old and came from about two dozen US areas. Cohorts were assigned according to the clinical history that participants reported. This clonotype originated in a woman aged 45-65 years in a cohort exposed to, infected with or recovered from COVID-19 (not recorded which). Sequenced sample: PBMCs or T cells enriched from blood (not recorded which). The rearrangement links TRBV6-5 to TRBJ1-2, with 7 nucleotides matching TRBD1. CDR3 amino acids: CASSYYTGDGYTF. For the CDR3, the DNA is TGTGCCAGCAGTTACTATACAGGGGATGGCTACACCTTC.